Sequencing of this T cell receptor beta chain was carried out in a study of blood T cell repertoires in COVID-19. Study summary: From T cells, B-cell-depleted T cells, or PBMCs came the material, which was cDNA or gDNA.

Using immunoSEQ multiplex PCR, the repertoire was profiled, and TCRdb retains in-frame clones only, with some absent. The repertoire holds roughly 260,000 clones, with approximately 85% as singletons. The sequenced material came from PBMCs or T cells enriched from blood (not recorded which). This TCR was recovered from a woman aged 45-60 years who had recovered from COVID-19.

The CDR3 DNA reads as TGTGCCAGCTCACCCGGGACAACTGAAGCTTTCTTT. Translated, it gives CASSPGTTEAFF. This chain uses TRBV18 with TRBJ1-1, with TRBD1 as a possible D gene (6 bases). CDR3 length: 12 amino acids. V was cut by 3 bases and J by 5 bases, with 7 bases left in between. Germline CDR1 and CDR2: KGHSH and LQKENI.